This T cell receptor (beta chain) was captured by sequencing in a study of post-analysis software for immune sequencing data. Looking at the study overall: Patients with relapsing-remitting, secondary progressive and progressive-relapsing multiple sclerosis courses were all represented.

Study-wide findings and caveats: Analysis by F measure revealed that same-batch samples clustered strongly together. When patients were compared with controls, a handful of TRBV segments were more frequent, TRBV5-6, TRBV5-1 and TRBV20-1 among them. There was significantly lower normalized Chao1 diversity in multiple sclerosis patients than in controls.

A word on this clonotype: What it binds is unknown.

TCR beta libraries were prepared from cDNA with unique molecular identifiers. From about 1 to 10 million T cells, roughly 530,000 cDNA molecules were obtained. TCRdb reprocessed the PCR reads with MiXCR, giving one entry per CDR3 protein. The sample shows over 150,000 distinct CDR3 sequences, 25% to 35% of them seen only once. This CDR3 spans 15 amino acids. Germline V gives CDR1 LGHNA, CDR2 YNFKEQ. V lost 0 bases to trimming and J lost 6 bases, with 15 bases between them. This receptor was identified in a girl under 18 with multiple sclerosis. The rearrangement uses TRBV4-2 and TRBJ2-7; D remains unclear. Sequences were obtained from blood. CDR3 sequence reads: CASSQDLLNSAEQYF. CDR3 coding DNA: TGTGCCAGCAGCCAAGATTTGCTTAACTCGGCCGAGCAGTACTTC.